This paragraph reports one T cell receptor (beta chain). Documented time point: pretreatment peripheral blood. Per germline, CDR1 MGHRA and CDR2 YSYEKL. Trimming left V 1 base short and J 5 bases short, with 18 bases between. This CDR3 is built from 17 residues. This table comes from immunoSEQ multiplex PCR, and its TCRdb copy is limited to in-frame clones, with some not included. Counted here are 80,000 to 90,000 clones, more than 70% occurring once; the ten biggest clones make up roughly 14%. These data are taken from a study of PD-L1 blockade in urothelial cancer. The gene calls are TRBV4-1 and TRBJ1-5, with D perhaps matching TRBD1 (5 bases). This clonotype originated in a man aged 55-75 years with urothelial cancer. The starting material was PBMCs, obtained around atezolizumab (anti-PD-L1) treatment. In DNA, the CDR3 is TGCGCCAGCAGCCAAGTTTTTTACTTCGGGGGGGATCAGCCCCAGCATTTT. Its protein is CASSQVFYFGGDQPQHF.